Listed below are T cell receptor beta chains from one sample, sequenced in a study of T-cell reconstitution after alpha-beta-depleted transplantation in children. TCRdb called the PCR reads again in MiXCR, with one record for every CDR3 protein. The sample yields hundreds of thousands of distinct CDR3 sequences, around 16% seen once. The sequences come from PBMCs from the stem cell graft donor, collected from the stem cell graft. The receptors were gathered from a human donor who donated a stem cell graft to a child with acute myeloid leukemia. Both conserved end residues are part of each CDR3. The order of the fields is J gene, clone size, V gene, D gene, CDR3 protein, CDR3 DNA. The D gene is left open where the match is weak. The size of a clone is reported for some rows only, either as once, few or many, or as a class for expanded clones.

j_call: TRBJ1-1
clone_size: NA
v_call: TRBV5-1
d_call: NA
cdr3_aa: CASSLRPGVGLNTEAFF
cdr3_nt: TGCGCCAGCAGCTTGCGTCCAGGGGTGGGATTGAACACTGAAGCTTTCTTT

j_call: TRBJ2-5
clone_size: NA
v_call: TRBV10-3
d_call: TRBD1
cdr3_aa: CAISEPGTGQETQYF
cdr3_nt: TGTGCCATCAGTGAGCCAGGGACAGGCCAAGAGACCCAGTACTTC

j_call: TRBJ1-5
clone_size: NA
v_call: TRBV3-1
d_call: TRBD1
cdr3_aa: CASSQGTGNQPQHF
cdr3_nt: TGTGCCAGCTCCCAAGGGACAGGGAATCAGCCCCAGCATTTT

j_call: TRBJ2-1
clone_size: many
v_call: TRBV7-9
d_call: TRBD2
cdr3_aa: CASSWGTSGANEQFF
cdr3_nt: TGTGCCAGCAGCTGGGGGACTAGCGGGGCAAATGAGCAGTTCTTC

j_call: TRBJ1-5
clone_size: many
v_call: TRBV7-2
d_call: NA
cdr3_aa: CASSLTGKGQPQHF
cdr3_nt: TGTGCCAGCAGCTTAACAGGGAAGGGCCAGCCCCAGCATTTT

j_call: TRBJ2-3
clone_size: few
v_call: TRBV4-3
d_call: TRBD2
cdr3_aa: CASSQPSGGNTDTQYF
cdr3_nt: TGCGCCAGCAGCCAACCTAGCGGGGGTAACACAGATACGCAGTATTTT

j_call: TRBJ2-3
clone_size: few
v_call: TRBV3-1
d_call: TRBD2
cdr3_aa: CASSQVGGGVTDTQYF
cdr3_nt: TGTGCCAGCAGCCAAGTCGGCGGGGGAGTCACAGATACGCAGTATTTT

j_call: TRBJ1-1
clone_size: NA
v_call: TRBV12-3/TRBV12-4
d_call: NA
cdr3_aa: CALVGGLRTEAFF
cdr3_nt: TGTGCCCTCGTGGGGGGTCTTAGGACTGAAGCTTTCTTT

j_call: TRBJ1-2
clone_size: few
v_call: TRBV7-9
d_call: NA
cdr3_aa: CASSTEARGGYGYTF
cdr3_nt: TGTGCCAGCAGCACGGAGGCCAGGGGCGGCTATGGCTACACCTTC

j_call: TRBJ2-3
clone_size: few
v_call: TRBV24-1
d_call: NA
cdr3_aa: CATSDLRETTDTQYF
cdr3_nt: TGTGCCACCAGTGATTTAAGAGAGACCACAGATACGCAGTATTTT

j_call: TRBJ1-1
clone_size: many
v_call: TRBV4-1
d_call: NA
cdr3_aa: CASSQVQGGDTEAFF
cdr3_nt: TGCGCCAGCAGCCAGGTCCAGGGTGGCGACACTGAAGCTTTCTTT

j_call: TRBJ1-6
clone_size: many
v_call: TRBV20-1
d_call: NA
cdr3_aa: CSARVGSRGSYNSPLHF
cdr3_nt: TGCAGTGCTAGAGTTGGCTCCCGCGGCTCCTATAATTCACCCCTCCACTTT

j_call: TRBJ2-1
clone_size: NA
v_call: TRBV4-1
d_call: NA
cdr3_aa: CASSPNRRGGGAYNEQFF
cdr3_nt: TGCGCCAGCAGCCCTAATCGCAGGGGAGGGGGGGCCTACAATGAGCAGTTCTTC

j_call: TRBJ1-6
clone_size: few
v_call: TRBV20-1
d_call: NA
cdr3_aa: CSARGDGLNSPLHF
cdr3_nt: TGCAGTGCTAGGGGGGACGGACTAAATTCACCCCTCCACTTT

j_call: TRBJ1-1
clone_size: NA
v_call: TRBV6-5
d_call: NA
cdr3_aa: CASSYRGSDTEAFF
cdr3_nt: TGTGCCAGCAGTTATAGGGGGTCGGACACTGAAGCTTTCTTT

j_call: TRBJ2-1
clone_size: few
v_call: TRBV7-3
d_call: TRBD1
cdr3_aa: CASSWTGQAARDEQFF
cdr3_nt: TGTGCCAGCAGCTGGACCGGACAGGCGGCTAGGGATGAGCAGTTCTTC

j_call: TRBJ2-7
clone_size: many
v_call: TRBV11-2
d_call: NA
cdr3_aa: CASSLDHRYEQYF
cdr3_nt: TGTGCCAGCAGCTTAGATCACAGATACGAGCAGTACTTC

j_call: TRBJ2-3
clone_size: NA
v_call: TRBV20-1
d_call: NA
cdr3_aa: CSARDWDGGADTQYF
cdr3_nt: TGCAGTGCTAGAGATTGGGACGGGGGCGCAGATACGCAGTATTTT

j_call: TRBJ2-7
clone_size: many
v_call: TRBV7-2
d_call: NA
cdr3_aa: CASSSRQSSSYEQYF
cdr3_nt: TGTGCCAGCAGTTCCCGGCAGTCTAGCTCCTACGAGCAGTACTTC

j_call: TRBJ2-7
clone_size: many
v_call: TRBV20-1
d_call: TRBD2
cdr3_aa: CSAKPPSGLGNYEQYF
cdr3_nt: TGCAGTGCTAAACCCCCGTCGGGACTAGGGAACTACGAGCAGTACTTC

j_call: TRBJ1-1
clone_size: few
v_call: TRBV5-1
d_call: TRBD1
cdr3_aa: CASSLWGVKTGGTEAFF
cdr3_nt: TGCGCCAGCAGCTTGTGGGGGGTTAAGACAGGGGGTACTGAAGCTTTCTTT

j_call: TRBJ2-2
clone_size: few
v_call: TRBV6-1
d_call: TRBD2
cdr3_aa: CASRAGYTGELFF
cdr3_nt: TGTGCCAGCAGAGCGGGGTATACCGGGGAGCTGTTTTTT

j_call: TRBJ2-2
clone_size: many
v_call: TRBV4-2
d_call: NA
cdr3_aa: CASSRLGQNTGELFF
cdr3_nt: TGTGCCAGCAGCCGGTTAGGACAGAACACCGGGGAGCTGTTTTTT

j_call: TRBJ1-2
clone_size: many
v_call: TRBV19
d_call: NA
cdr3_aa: CASSTSTFGYTF
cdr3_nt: TGTGCCAGTAGTACCTCGACATTTGGCTACACCTTC

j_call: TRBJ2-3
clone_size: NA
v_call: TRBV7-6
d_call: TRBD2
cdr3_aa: CASSPSGGWDTQYF
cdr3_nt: TGTGCCAGCAGCCCCAGCGGGGGTTGGGATACGCAGTATTTT

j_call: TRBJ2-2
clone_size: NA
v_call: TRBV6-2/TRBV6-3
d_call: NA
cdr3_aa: CASSYFPGLTHAGELFF
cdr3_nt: TGTGCCAGCAGTTACTTCCCGGGACTTACGCACGCCGGGGAGCTGTTTTTT

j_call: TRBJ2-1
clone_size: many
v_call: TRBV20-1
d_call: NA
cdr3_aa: CSVPEGNEQFF
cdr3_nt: TGCAGTGTCCCCGAGGGCAATGAGCAGTTCTTC

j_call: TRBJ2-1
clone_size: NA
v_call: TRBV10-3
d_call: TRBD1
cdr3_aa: CAISDKDRGLGNEQFF
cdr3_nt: TGTGCCATCAGTGATAAGGACAGGGGGCTCGGCAATGAGCAGTTCTTC

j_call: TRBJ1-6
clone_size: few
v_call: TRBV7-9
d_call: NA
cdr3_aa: CASSSRAAGNSPLHF
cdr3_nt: TGTGCCAGCAGCTCAAGGGCCGCGGGGAATTCACCCCTCCACTTT

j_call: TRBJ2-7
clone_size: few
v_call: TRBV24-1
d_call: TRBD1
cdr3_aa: CATSDSWGTVRYF
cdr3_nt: TGTGCCACCAGTGATTCCTGGGGGACAGTTAGGTACTTC

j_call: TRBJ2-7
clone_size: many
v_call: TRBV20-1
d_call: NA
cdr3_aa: CSARDWGRDSYEQYF
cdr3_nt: TGCAGTGCTAGAGATTGGGGCAGAGACTCCTACGAGCAGTACTTC

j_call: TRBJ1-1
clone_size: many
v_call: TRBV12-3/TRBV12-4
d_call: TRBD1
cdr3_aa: CASSESTGQGSEAFF
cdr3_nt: TGTGCCAGCAGTGAATCCACGGGACAGGGCTCTGAAGCTTTCTTT

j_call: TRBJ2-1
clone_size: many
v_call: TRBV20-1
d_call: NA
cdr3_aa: CSAPVVSEQFF
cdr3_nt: TGCAGTGCCCCTGTTGTGAGTGAGCAGTTCTTC

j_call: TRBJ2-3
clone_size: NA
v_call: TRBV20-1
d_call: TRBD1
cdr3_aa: CSARPGTGRGDTQYF
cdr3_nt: TGCAGTGCTAGACCGGGGACAGGTCGGGGAGATACGCAGTATTTT

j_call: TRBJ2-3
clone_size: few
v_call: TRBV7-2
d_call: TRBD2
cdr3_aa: CASSSGLAGLADTQYF
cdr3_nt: TGTGCCAGCAGCTCGGGACTAGCGGGTTTAGCAGATACGCAGTATTTT

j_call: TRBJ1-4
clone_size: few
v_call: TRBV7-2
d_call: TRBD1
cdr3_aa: CASSPRTGEGKLFF
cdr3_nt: TGTGCCAGCAGCCCCCGGACAGGGGAGGGAAAACTGTTTTTT

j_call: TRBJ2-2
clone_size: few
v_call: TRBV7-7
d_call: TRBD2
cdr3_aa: CASSPRTRTNTGELFF
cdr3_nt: TGTGCCAGCAGCCCTCGGACTAGAACGAACACCGGGGAGCTGTTTTTT

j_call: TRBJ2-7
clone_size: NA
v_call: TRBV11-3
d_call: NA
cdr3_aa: CASSAISYEQYF
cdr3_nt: TGTGCCAGCAGCGCAATATCCTACGAGCAGTACTTC

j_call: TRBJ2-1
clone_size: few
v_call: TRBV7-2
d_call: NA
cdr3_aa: CASSLSGTGTYNEQFF
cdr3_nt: TGTGCCAGCAGCTTAAGCGGGACAGGAACCTACAATGAGCAGTTCTTC

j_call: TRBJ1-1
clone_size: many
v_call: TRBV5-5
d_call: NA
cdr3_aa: CASSFTPDNTEAFF
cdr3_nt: TGTGCCAGCAGCTTTACCCCAGACAACACTGAAGCTTTCTTT

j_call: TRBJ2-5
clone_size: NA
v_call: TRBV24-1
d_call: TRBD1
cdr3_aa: CATSPAGTGSQETQYF
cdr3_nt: TGTGCCACCAGTCCAGCCGGGACAGGGAGCCAAGAGACCCAGTACTTC

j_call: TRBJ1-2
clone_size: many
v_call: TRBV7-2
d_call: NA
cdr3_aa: CASSMSVNYGYTF
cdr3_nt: TGTGCCAGCAGCATGTCCGTGAACTATGGCTACACCTTC

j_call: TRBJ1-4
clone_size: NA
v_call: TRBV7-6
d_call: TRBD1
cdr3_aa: CASSLYRGDSEKLFF
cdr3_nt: TGTGCCAGCAGCCTCTACAGGGGAGACAGTGAAAAACTGTTTTTT

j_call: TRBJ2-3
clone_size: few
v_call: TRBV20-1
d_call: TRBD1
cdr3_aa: CSARDAWDRETRTDTQYF
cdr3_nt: TGCAGTGCTAGAGATGCCTGGGACAGGGAAACTCGCACAGATACGCAGTATTTT

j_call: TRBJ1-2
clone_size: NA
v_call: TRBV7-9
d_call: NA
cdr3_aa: CASSIQPGDGYTF
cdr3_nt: TGTGCCAGCAGCATACAACCGGGGGATGGCTACACCTTC

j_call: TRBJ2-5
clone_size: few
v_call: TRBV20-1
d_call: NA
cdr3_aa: CSAISEGETQYF
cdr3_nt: TGCAGTGCCATCAGCGAGGGAGAGACCCAGTACTTC

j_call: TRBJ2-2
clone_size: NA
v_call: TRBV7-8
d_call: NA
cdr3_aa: CASSSHRLSNTGELFF
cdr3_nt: TGTGCCAGCAGCTCGCACAGGCTTTCGAACACCGGGGAGCTGTTTTTT

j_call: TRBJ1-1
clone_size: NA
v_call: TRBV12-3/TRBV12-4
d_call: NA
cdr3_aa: CASSKVRGRNTEAFF
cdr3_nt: TGTGCCAGCAGCAAAGTACGGGGAAGGAACACTGAAGCTTTCTTT

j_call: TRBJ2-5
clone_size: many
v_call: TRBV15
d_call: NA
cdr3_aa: CATSRAAGGGQETQYF
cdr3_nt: TGTGCCACCAGCAGAGCGGCCGGCGGAGGGCAAGAGACCCAGTACTTC

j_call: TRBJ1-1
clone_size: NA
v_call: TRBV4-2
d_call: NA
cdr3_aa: CASRPGLSNTEAFF
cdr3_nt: TGTGCCAGCAGGCCGGGACTTTCGAACACTGAAGCTTTCTTT

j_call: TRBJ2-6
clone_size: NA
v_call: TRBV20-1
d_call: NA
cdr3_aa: CSAWGSGANVLTF
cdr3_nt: TGCAGTGCTTGGGGCTCTGGGGCCAACGTCCTGACTTTC

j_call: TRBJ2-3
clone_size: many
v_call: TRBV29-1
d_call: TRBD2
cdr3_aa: CSVPRSSGPGTQYF
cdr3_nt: TGCAGCGTTCCTCGGTCTAGCGGTCCAGGGACGCAGTATTTT

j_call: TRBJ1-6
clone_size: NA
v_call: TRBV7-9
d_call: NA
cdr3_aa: CASSLKGGAASPLHF
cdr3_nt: TGTGCCAGCAGCTTAAAGGGGGGGGCGGCTTCACCCCTCCACTTT

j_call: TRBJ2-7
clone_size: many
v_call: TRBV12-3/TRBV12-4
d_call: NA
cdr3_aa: CASSLEGVGEQYF
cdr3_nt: TGTGCCAGCAGTTTAGAAGGGGTTGGGGAGCAGTACTTC

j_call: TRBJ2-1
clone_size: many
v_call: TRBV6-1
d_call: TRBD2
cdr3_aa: CASRDSGGIHNEQFF
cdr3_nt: TGTGCCAGCAGAGATAGCGGGGGAATCCACAATGAGCAGTTCTTC

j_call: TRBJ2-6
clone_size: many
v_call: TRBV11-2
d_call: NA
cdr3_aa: CASSFHSGANVLTF
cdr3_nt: TGTGCCAGCAGCTTCCACTCTGGGGCCAACGTCCTGACTTTC

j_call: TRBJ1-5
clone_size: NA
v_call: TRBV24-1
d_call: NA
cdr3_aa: CATSEGGNGQPQHF
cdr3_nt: TGTGCCACCAGTGAAGGGGGTAACGGTCAGCCCCAGCATTTT